This entry describes one T cell receptor beta chain. Methods used by the authors: From reference gene primer amplification, estimates of nucleated cell counts were derived. Assay used: immunoSEQ multiplex PCR; TCRdb lists only in-frame clones, some missing. V, J and clone size were drawn from that table, and D and trimming were deduced from the DNA. The profile shows more than 250,000 clones, approximately 87% of them singletons. The CDR3 is made up of 17 amino acids. In germline, CDR1 is MNHEY, CDR2 SVGEGT. The V segment lost 5 bases and the J segment 12 bases; nucleotides outside the gene matches: 16. These data belong to a study of blood T cell repertoires in COVID-19. Across the whole study: Material from acute and convalescent COVID-19 was sourced from the United States, Italy and Spain. PBMCs, B-cell-depleted T cells, or T cells were the source of the cDNA or gDNA that made up the material.

This rearrangement joins TRBV6-2 or TRBV6-3 to TRBJ2-1, with TRBD2 matching over 13 bases. Specimen: peripheral blood. The receptor comes from a human donor in a cohort sampled during active COVID-19. As DNA, the CDR3 is TGTGCCAGCAGTGACACCGGGACTAGCGGGGCGCAGGTCGGGCAGTTCTTC. It codes for CASSDTGTSGAQVGQFF.